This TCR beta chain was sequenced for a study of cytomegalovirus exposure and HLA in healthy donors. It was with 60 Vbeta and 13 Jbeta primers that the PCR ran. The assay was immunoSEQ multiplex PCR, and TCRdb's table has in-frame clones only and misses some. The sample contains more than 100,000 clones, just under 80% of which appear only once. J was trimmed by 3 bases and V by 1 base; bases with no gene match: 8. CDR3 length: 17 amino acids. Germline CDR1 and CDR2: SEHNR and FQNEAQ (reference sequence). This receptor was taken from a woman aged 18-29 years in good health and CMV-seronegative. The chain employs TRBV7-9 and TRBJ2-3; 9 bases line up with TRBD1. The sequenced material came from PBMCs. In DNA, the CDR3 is TGTGCCAGCAGCTTAGTTTCCTGGACAGGGGATACAGATACGCAGTATTTT. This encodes CASSLVSWTGDTDTQYF.